Sequencing of this T cell receptor (beta chain) was carried out in a study of T cell repertoires in cytomegalovirus infection. In the study overall: Indicated by public TCR beta signatures were CMV infection and matching HLA type.

V was trimmed by 5 bases and J by 3 bases, leaving 9 bases between them. Germline V lookup: CDR1 DFQATT, CDR2 SNEGSKA (reference sequence). The CDR3 length is 12 residues. Via MiXCR, TCRdb re-called the reads, giving one row per CDR3 protein. Here the sample spans about 700,000 distinct CDR3 sequences, around a third being singletons. Concerning this clonotype: Its cognate antigen is unknown.

The receptor's source is a human donor in good health (CMV status not recorded). Some clones in this sample may be carry-over from other donors' samples. Sample: cultured PBMCs, taken from culture after CMV antigen stimulation. The chain has TRBV20-1 and TRBJ2-3; a possible D gene is TRBD2 (5 bases). The CDR3, as DNA: TGCAGTGCTCTCAGGAGGACAGATACGCAGTATTTT. Its protein product is CSALRRTDTQYF.